This record covers a single TCR beta chain. A much larger clonotype is one base distant, so this may be a read error. This sample stems from a study of identical twins. TCRdb ran MiXCR on the 5' RACE reads and lists one entry per CDR3 protein. Counted here are 550,000 to 800,000 distinct CDR3 sequences, around 7.5% occurring once; the ten biggest clones make up roughly 1.5%. The data also belong to a second study, concerning yellow fever vaccine responses in identical twins.

The source material was PBMCs. This sequence originates from a woman between 18 and 29 years old in good health.

The CDR3 loop reads CAISQQVTQYF. The CDR3 DNA reads as TGTGCCATCAGTCAACAAGTGACCCAGTACTTC. V gene TRBV10-3 combines with J gene TRBJ2-5, with D unresolved. The CDR3 sequence is 11 residues long. Germline V CDR1 and CDR2: ENHRY, SYGVKD.